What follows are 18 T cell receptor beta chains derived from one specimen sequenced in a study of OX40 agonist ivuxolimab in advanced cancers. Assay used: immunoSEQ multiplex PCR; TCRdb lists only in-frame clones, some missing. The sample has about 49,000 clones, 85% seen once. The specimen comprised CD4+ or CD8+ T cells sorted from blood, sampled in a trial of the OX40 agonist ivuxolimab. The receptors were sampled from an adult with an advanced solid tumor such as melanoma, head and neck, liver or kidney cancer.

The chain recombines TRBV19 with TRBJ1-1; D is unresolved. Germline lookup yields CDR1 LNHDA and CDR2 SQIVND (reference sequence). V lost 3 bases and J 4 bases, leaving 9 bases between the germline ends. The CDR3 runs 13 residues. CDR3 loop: CASSILDGTEAFF. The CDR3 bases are TGTGCCAGTAGTATCTTAGACGGCACTGAAGCTTTCTTT.

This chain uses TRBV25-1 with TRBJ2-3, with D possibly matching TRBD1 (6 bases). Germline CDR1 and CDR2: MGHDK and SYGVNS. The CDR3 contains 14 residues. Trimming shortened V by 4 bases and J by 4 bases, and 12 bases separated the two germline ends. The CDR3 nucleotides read TGTGCCAGCAGTGGACAGGAAGACGCAGATACGCAGTATTTT. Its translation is CASSGQEDADTQYF.

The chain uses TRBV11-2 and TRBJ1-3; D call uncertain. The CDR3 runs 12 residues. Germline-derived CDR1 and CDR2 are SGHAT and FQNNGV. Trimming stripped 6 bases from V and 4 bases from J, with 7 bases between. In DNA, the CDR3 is TGTGCCAGCAGTCAAGGGGGAAACACCATATATTTT. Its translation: CASSQGGNTIYF.

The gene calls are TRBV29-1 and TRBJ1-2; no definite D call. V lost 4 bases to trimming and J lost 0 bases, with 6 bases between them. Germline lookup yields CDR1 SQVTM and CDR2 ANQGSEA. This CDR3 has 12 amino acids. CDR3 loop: CSVGGSNYGYTF. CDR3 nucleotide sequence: TGCAGCGTTGGAGGGTCTAACTATGGCTACACCTTC.

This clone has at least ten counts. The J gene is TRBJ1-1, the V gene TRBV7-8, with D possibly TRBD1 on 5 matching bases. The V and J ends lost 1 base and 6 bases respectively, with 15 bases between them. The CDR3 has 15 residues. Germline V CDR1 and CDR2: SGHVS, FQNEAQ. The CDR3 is CASSLGSGSGAEAFF. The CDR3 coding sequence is TGTGCCAGCAGCTTAGGGTCAGGGTCGGGGGCTGAAGCTTTCTTT.

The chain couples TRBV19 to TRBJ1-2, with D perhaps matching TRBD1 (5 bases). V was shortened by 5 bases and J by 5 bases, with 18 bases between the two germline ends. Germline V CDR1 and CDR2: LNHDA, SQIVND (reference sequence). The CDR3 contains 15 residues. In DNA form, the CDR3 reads TGTGCCAGTAGTGTCTCAGGGTTCGGAATTTATGGCTACACCTTC. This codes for CASSVSGFGIYGYTF.

The CDR3 reads CASSFPGSGELFF. The CDR3 bases are TGTGCCAGCAGTTTCCCGGGTTCCGGGGAGCTGTTTTTT. The J gene is TRBJ2-2, the V gene TRBV28; D unclear. The CDR3 length is 13 residues. Deletions cut 3 bases from V and 6 bases from J, with 8 bases between. Germline values: CDR1 MDHEN, CDR2 SYDVKM. The full variable domain, its missing parts supplied by reference TRBV28 and TRBJ2-2, is DVKVTQSSRYLVKRTGEKVFLECVQDMDHENMFWYRQDPGLGLRLIYFSYDVKMKEKGDIPEGYSVSREKKERFSLILESASTNQTSMYLCASSFPGSGELFFGEGSRLTVL.

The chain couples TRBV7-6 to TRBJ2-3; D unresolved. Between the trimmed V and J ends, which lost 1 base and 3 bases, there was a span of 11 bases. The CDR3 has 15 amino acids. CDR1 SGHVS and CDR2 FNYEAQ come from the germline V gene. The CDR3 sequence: CASSLVAGSTDTQYF. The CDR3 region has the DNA TGTGCCAGCAGCTTAGTTGCCGGGTCAACAGATACGCAGTATTTT.

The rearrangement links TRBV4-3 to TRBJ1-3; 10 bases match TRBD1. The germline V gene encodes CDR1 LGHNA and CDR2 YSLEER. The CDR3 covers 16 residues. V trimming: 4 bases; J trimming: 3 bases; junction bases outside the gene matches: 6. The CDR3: CASSPSTGGYGNTIYF. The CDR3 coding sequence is TGCGCCAGCAGCCCCTCGACAGGGGGCTATGGAAACACCATATATTTT.

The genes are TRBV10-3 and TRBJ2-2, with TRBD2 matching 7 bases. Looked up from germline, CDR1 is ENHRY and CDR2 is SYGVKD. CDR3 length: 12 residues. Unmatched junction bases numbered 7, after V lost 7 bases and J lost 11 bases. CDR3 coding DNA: TGTGCCATCAACCCAGGCGGGAGAGAGCTGTTTTTT. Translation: CAINPGGRELFF.

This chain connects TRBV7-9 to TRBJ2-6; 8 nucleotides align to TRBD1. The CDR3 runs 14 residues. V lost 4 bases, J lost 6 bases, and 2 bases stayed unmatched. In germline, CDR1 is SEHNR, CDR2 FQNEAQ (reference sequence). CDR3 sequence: CASSSTGEANVLTF. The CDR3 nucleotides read TGTGCCAGCAGCTCGACAGGGGAGGCCAACGTCCTGACTTTC.

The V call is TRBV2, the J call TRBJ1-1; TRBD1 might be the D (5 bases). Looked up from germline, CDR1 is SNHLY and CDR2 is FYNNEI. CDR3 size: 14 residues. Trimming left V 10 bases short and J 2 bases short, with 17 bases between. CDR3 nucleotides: TGTGCCACCTCCATGGTTACAGGAAACACTGAAGCTTTCTTT. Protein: CATSMVTGNTEAFF.

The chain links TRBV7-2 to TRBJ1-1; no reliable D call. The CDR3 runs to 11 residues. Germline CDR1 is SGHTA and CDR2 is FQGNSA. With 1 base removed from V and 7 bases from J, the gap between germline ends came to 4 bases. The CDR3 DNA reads TGTGCCAGCAGCTTAGGGGGTGAAGCTTTCTTT. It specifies CASSLGGEAFF.

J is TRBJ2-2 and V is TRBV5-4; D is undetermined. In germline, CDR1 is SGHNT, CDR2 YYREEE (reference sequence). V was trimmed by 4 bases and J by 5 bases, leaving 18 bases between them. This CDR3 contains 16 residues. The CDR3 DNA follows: TGTGCCAGCAGCGGCCGGACCCCTTGGGGAACCGGGGAGCTGTTTTTT. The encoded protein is CASSGRTPWGTGELFF.

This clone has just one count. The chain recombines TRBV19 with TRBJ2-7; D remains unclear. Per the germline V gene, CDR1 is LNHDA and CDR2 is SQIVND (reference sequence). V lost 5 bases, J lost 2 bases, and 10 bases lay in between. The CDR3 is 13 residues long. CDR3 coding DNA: TGTGCCAGTAGTCTTGGACCGGCCTACGAGCAGTACGTC. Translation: CASSLGPAYEQYV.

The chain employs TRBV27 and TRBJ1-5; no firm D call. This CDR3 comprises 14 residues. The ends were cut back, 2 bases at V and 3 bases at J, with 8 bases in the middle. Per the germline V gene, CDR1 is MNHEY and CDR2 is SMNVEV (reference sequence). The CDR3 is CASSLGGYNQPQHF. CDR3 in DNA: TGTGCCAGCAGTTTAGGCGGCTACAATCAGCCCCAGCATTTT.

The CDR3 here is CASIIDRYTDTQYF. The DNA for the CDR3 is TGCGCCAGCATAATCGACAGATACACAGATACGCAGTATTTT. The chain is built from TRBV10-1 and TRBJ2-3, with D possibly being TRBD1 (5 bases). The CDR3 spans 14 residues. CDR1 is WNHNN and CDR2 is SYGVQD in the germline V gene (reference sequence). Trimming cost V 7 bases and J 2 bases, with 13 bases left between them.

The CDR3: CASSHGDRVNEQFF. CDR3 sequence (DNA): TGTGCCAGTAGTCACGGAGACAGGGTCAATGAGCAGTTCTTC. The chain employs TRBV19 and TRBJ2-1; 7 positions agree with TRBD1. Germline CDR1 and CDR2: LNHDA and SQIVND (reference sequence). V lost 5 bases, J lost 6 bases, and 7 bases stayed unmatched. The CDR3 extends over 14 amino acids.